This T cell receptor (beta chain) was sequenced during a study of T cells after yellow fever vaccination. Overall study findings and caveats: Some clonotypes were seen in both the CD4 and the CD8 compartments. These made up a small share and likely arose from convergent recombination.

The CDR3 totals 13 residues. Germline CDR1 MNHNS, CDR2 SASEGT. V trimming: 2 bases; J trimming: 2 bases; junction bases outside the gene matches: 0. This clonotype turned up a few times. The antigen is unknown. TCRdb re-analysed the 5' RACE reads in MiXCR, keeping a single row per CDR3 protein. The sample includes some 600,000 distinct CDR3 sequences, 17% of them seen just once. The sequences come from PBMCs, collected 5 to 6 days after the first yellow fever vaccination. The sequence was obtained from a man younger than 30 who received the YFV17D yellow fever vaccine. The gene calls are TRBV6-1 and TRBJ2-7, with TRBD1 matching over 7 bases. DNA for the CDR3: TGTGCCAGCAGTGAAACAGGGGCCTACGAGCAGTACGTC. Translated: CASSETGAYEQYV.